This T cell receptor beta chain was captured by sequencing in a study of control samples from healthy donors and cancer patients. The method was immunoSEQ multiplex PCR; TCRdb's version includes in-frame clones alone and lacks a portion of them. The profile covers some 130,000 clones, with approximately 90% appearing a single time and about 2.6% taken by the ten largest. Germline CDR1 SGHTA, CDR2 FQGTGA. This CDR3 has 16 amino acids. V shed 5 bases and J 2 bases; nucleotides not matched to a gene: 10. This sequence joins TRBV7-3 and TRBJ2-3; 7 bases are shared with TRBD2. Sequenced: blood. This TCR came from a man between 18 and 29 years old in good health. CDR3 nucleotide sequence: TGTGCCAGCAGCGAAACTAGCGCGCTAACCACAGATACGCAGTATTTT. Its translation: CASSETSALTTDTQYF.